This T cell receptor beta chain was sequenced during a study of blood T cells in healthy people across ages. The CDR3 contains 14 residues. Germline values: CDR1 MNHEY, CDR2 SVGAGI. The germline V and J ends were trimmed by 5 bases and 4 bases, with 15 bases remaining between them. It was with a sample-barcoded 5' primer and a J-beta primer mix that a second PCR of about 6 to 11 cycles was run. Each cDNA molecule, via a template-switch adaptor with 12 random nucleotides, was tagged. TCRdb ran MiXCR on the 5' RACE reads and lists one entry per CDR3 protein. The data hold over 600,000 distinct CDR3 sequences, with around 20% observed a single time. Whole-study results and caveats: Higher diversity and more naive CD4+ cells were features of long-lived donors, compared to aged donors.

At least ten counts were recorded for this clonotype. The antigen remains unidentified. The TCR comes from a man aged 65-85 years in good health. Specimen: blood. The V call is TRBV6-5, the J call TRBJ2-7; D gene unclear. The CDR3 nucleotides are TGTGCCAGCAGTAAAGAGGTAGATTTTTACGAGCAGTACTTC. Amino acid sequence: CASSKEVDFYEQYF.